These 27 T cell receptor beta chains share one sample of origin, sequenced in a study of cytomegalovirus exposure and HLA in healthy donors. Sequenced by immunoSEQ multiplex PCR; TCRdb stores in-frame clones only, minus some. This sample yields under 150,000 clones, of which more than 75% are seen a single time; more than 5% belongs to the top ten. The sequencing sample was made of PBMCs. The receptor source for this set is a woman aged 18 to 35 in good health and CMV-seropositive.

The chain is built from TRBV6-1 and TRBJ2-1; 10 nucleotides agree with TRBD2. The V and J ends lost 4 bases and 5 bases, in that order; junction bases with no gene match: 5. The CDR3 spans 15 residues. Germline loops: CDR1 MNHNS, CDR2 SASEGT. The CDR3 spells CASSARTSGDNEQFF. For the CDR3, the DNA is TGTGCCAGCAGTGCTCGGACTAGCGGTGACAATGAGCAGTTCTTC.

The chain combines TRBV5-4 with TRBJ2-3, with D perhaps matching TRBD2 (7 bases). CDR3 length: 15 amino acids. Trimming left V 1 base short and J 1 base short, with 10 bases between. Germline V CDR1 and CDR2: SGHNT, YYREEE (reference sequence). The CDR3 DNA sequence: TGTGCCAGCAGCTTGTCGGGGGGCGGCACAGATACGCAGTATTTT. Its protein product is CASSLSGGGTDTQYF.

The genes are TRBV6-1 and TRBJ1-1; D may be TRBD1 (5 bases). V was shortened by 2 bases and J by 5 bases, with 18 bases between the two germline ends. The CDR3 runs 16 residues. The germline gives CDR1 MNHNS, CDR2 SASEGT. DNA of the CDR3: TGTGCCAGCAGTGAATTTTTCAGGGCTCATGGTACTGAAGCTTTCTTT. Residues: CASSEFFRAHGTEAFF.

The gene calls are TRBV13 and TRBJ2-1; perhaps TRBD1 as D (8 bases). V shed 5 bases and J shed 7 bases, with 33 bases lying between them. The CDR3 runs 20 residues. Germline CDR1 reads PRHDT; CDR2 reads FYEKMQ (reference sequence). The CDR3 loop is CASSPRTGQDWRETWNEQFF. The CDR3 DNA reads as TGTGCCAGCAGCCCAAGGACGGGACAGGACTGGCGGGAGACTTGGAATGAGCAGTTCTTC.

The chain employs TRBV7-2 and TRBJ2-7, with D maybe TRBD2 (6 bases). In germline, CDR1 is SGHTA, CDR2 FQGNSA. CDR3 length equals 15 residues. V lost 2 bases and J 4 bases, leaving 15 bases between the germline ends. CDR3 protein: CASSLTVLAEYEQYF. The CDR3 DNA is TGTGCCAGCAGCTTAACGGTCTTAGCGGAGTACGAGCAGTACTTC.

The chain joins TRBV6-5 to TRBJ1-2; perhaps TRBD1 as D (6 bases). V was trimmed by 6 bases and J by 3 bases, leaving 17 bases between them. The CDR3 runs to 15 residues. Germline V gene data show CDR1 as MNHEY and CDR2 as SVGAGI. The CDR3: CASSLLRGGYYGYTF. In DNA form, the CDR3 reads TGTGCCAGCAGCCTCTTAAGGGGGGGCTACTATGGCTACACCTTC.

The chain couples TRBV12-2 to TRBJ1-3; the D call TRBD1 from the table was never checked on the DNA. TRBV12-2 is annotated as a pseudogene. The CDR3 is 19 residues long. CDR3 DNA: TGTGCAAGTCGCCCGGGAGAGGGGGCGGATTACTATTCGGGAAACACCATATATTTT. Amino acids: CASRPGEGADYYSGNTIYF.

The chain uses TRBV7-8 and TRBJ1-1; tentative D call: TRBD1 (5 bases). The CDR3 is 16 residues long. Per the germline V gene, CDR1 is SGHVS and CDR2 is FQNEAQ. V lost 5 bases and J lost 0, with 16 bases in between. CDR3 loop: CASSLGGGSMNTEAFF. CDR3 DNA: TGTGCCAGCAGCCTGGGGGGGGGTTCTATGAACACTGAAGCTTTCTTT.

The chain couples TRBV6-1 to TRBJ2-1; a possible D gene is TRBD1 (6 bases). Germline loops: CDR1 MNHNS, CDR2 SASEGT. The CDR3 totals 15 residues. The V and J ends lost 6 bases and 0 bases respectively, with 12 bases between them. The CDR3 is CASRETGNSYNEQFF. For the CDR3, the DNA is TGTGCCAGCAGGGAAACAGGGAACTCCTACAATGAGCAGTTCTTC.

The V and J genes are TRBV5-1 and TRBJ2-7, with TRBD1 matching over 9 bases. CDR3 size: 13 residues. V lost 4 bases and J lost 6; bases outside the gene matches: 5. Germline assignment: CDR1 SGHRS and CDR2 YFSETQ. The CDR3 sequence is CASSTGTGSEQYF. CDR3 in DNA: TGCGCCAGCAGCACCGGGACAGGGAGCGAGCAGTACTTC.

A few counts support this clone. This chain links TRBV9 with TRBJ2-3; D ambiguous. The CDR3 sequence is 13 residues long. Germline V gene sequence: CDR1 SGDLS, CDR2 YYNGEE. Deletions cut 4 bases from V and 4 bases from J, with 10 bases between. CDR3 coding DNA: TGTGCCAGCAGCCCGCAAACGGCAGATACGCAGTATTTT. The encoded protein is CASSPQTADTQYF.

This chain connects TRBV9 to TRBJ2-2; TRBD2 might be the D (6 bases). Trimming took off 3 bases at V and 0 bases at J, with 15 bases between the two ends. The V gene's germline CDR1 is SGDLS and CDR2 YYNGEE. The CDR3 is 17 amino acids. CDR3 region: CASSAHGAGSNTGELFF. The CDR3, as DNA: TGTGCCAGCAGCGCACATGGGGCGGGGTCGAACACCGGGGAGCTGTTTTTT.

This rearrangement joins TRBV11-2 to TRBJ2-7; D uncertain. Per germline, CDR1 SGHAT and CDR2 FQNNGV. The CDR3 contains 17 residues. Trimming cost V 0 bases and J 0 bases, with 15 bases left between them. CDR3 protein: CASSLDRYSPNSYEQYF. In nucleotides, the CDR3 is TGTGCCAGCAGCTTAGATCGATACTCGCCCAACTCCTACGAGCAGTACTTC.

The rearrangement links TRBV7-9 to TRBJ2-5, with 11 bases matching TRBD2. V lost 5 bases and J lost 0; bases outside the gene matches: 5. Looked up from germline, CDR1 is SEHNR and CDR2 is FQNEAQ (reference sequence). This CDR3 has 16 residues. CDR3 DNA: TGTGCCAGCAGCCTGGGACTAGCGGAGTACCAAGAGACCCAGTACTTC. It encodes CASSLGLAEYQETQYF.

The rearrangement links TRBV29-1 to TRBJ1-1; no reliable D call. Germline V lookup: CDR1 SQVTM, CDR2 ANQGSEA. Trimming took off 5 bases at V and 6 bases at J, with 7 bases between the two ends. This CDR3 is built from 10 residues. The CDR3 sequence: CSVRYPEAFF. Here the CDR3 DNA reads TGCAGCGTTCGGTACCCTGAAGCTTTCTTT.

J is TRBJ2-5 and V is TRBV5-6, with D unresolved. The J call may be mistaken, given a closer DNA end match to TRBJ2-7. This CDR3 contains 13 residues. Germline CDR1 reads SGHDT; CDR2 reads YYEEEE. The CDR3 DNA reads as TGTGCCAGCAGCTTGGGGCCGAACTACGAGCAGTACTTC. Amino acids: CASSLGPNYEQYF.

The chain has TRBV9 and TRBJ2-3, with a possible D match to TRBD1 (5 bases). CDR1 and CDR2 from the germline V gene are SGDLS and YYNGEE. CDR3 length: 15 amino acids. V was cut by 0 bases and J by 2 bases, with 10 bases left in between. The CDR3 is CASSVDQGYTDTQYF. CDR3 DNA sequence: TGTGCCAGCAGCGTAGATCAGGGATACACAGATACGCAGTATTTT.

This chain uses TRBV19 with TRBJ2-2; 10 nucleotides match TRBD2. This CDR3 has 14 amino acids. The J segment lost 6 bases and the V segment lost 5 bases, leaving 3 bases of the junction unmatched. Per germline, CDR1 LNHDA and CDR2 SQIVND (reference sequence). The CDR3 DNA sequence: TGTGCCAGTAGTCCAAGCGGGAGGGCCGGGGAGCTGTTTTTT. It codes for CASSPSGRAGELFF. Full variable domain (outside the CDR3, taken from reference TRBV19 and TRBJ2-2): DGGITQSPKYLFRKEGQNVTLSCEQNLNHDAMYWYRQDPGQGLRLIYYSQIVNDFQKGDIAEGYSVSREKKESFPLTVTSAQKNPTAFYLCASSPSGRAGELFFGEGSRLTVL.

The chain joins TRBV4-1 to TRBJ1-3; 9 bases fit TRBD1. The germline CDR1 and CDR2 sequences are MGHRA and YSYEKL. The V gene end was trimmed by 0 bases and the J gene end by 0 bases; junction bases not matched to a gene: 9. CDR3 length equals 19 residues. CDR3 coding DNA: TGCGCCAGCAGCCAAGATAAGGGGACAGGGTCAGCCTCTGGAAACACCATATATTTT. Translated, it gives CASSQDKGTGSASGNTIYF.

The V call is TRBV5-6, the J call TRBJ1-5; 8 positions agree with TRBD1. The CDR3 is 13 residues long. V dropped 4 bases and J dropped 4; count of bases not matched to a gene: 1. Germline CDR1 reads SGHDT; CDR2 reads YYEEEE. CDR3 DNA sequence: TGTGCCAGCAGCGGGACAGGAAATCAGCCCCAGCATTTT. Translated: CASSGTGNQPQHF.

The chain couples TRBV7-9 to TRBJ2-5, with D perhaps matching TRBD2 (5 bases). Germline CDR1 and CDR2: SEHNR and FQNEAQ (reference sequence). V lost 3 bases, J lost 2 bases, and 10 bases lay in between. The CDR3 covers 14 residues. This chain's CDR3 is CASSLVRGQETQYF. The CDR3 bases are TGTGCCAGCAGCTTGGTACGGGGACAAGAGACCCAGTACTTC.

V is TRBV11-2 and J is TRBJ2-7; TRBD2 might be the D (6 bases). CDR1 SGHAT and CDR2 FQNNGV come from the germline V gene. The CDR3 totals 16 residues. Trimming stripped 5 bases from V and 4 bases from J, with 21 bases between. CDR3 nucleotides: TGTGCCAGCAGCCTAGGGACTCTCGTGGGAGATTACGAGCAGTACTTC. Its protein product is CASSLGTLVGDYEQYF.

This CDR3 reads CASSHRPDTLYEQYF. The CDR3 bases are TGTGCCAGTAGTCATCGACCTGACACGTTATACGAGCAGTACTTC. V and J are TRBV19 and TRBJ2-7; D is undetermined. The CDR3 has 15 amino acids. Germline-derived CDR1 and CDR2 are LNHDA and SQIVND (reference sequence). Deletions cut 5 bases from V and 4 bases from J, with 18 bases between.

The rearrangement links TRBV7-9 to TRBJ1-1; perhaps TRBD1 as D (5 bases). Trimming removed 5 bases at V and 7 bases at J, with 17 bases between. Germline loops: CDR1 SEHNR, CDR2 FQNEAQ (reference sequence). The CDR3 has 14 amino acids. The CDR3 region is CASSLPGPPSEAFF. The CDR3 DNA follows: TGTGCCAGCAGCCTTCCAGGGCCGCCCAGTGAAGCTTTCTTT.

This clone was found a few times. The J gene is TRBJ2-3, the V gene TRBV6-6; the D gene is possibly TRBD2 (6 bases). CDR1 is MNHNY and CDR2 is SVGAGI in the germline V gene (reference sequence). The CDR3 runs 13 residues. Trimming removed 4 bases from V and 2 bases from J, with 7 bases in between. The CDR3 bases are TGTGCCAGCAGTTGGGACTCCACAGATACGCAGTATTTT. This encodes CASSWDSTDTQYF.

J is TRBJ2-7 and V is TRBV11-2, with 8 bases matching TRBD2. This CDR3 has 14 amino acids. Germline V gives CDR1 SGHAT, CDR2 FQNNGV. Trimming removed 1 base from V and 6 bases from J; junction bases left unmatched: 5. The CDR3 is CASSLGSGGIEQYF. DNA for the CDR3: TGTGCCAGCAGCTTAGGTTCGGGGGGGATCGAGCAGTACTTC. The full variable domain, completed using reference TRBV11-2 and TRBJ2-7, is EAGVAQSPRYKIIEKRQSVAFWCNPISGHATLYWYQQILGQGPKLLIQFQNNGVVDDSQLPKDRFSAERLKGVDSTLKIQPAKLEDSAVYLCASSLGSGGIEQYFGPGTRLTVT.

In this sample, this clone turned up a few times. The chain recombines TRBV19 with TRBJ1-5, with a tentative D call TRBD1 (6 bases). From germline, CDR1 is LNHDA and CDR2 SQIVND (reference sequence). V was cut by 7 bases and J by 0 bases, with 13 bases left in between. This CDR3 comprises 15 residues. The CDR3 protein is CASIPDRYSNQPQHF. The CDR3 region has the DNA TGTGCCAGTATCCCGGACAGATATAGCAATCAGCCCCAGCATTTT.